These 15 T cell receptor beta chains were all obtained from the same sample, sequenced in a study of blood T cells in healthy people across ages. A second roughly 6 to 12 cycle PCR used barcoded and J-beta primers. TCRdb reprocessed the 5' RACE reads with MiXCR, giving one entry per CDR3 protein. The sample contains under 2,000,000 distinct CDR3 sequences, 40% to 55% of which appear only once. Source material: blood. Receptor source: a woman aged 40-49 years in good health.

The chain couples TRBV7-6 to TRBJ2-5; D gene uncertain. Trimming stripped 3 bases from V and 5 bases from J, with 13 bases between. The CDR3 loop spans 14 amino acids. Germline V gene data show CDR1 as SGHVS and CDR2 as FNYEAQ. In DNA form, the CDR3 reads TGTGCCAGCAGCTTTCGCGTACCCAGGGAGACCCAGTACTTC. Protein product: CASSFRVPRETQYF.

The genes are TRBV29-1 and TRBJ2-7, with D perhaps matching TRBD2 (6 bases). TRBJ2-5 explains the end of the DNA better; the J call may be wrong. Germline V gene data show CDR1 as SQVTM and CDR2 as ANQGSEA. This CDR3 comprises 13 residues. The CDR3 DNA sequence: TGCAGCGTCGAACGGCGGGAACAAGAGACCCAGTACTTC. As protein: CSVERREQETQYF.

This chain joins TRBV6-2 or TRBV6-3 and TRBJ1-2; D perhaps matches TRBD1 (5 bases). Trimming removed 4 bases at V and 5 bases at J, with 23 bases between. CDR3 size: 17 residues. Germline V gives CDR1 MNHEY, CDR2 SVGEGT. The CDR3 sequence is CASSFSPRDRLGYGYTF. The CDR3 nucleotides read TGTGCCAGCAGTTTCTCCCCCCGGGACCGGCTTGGTTATGGCTACACCTTC.

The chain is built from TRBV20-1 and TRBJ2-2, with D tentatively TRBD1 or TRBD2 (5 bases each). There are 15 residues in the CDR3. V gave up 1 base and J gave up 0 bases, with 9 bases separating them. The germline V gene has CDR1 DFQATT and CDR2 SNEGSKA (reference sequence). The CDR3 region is CSARVGPPNTGELFF. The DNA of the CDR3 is TGCAGTGCTAGAGTGGGACCGCCGAACACCGGGGAGCTGTTTTTT.

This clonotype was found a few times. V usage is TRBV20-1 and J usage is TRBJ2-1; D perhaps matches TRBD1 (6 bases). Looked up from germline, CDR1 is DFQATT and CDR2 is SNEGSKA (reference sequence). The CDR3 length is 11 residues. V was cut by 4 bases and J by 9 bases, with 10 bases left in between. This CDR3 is CSAKQGSEQFF. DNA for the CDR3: TGCAGTGCTAAGCAGGGGAGTGAGCAGTTCTTC.

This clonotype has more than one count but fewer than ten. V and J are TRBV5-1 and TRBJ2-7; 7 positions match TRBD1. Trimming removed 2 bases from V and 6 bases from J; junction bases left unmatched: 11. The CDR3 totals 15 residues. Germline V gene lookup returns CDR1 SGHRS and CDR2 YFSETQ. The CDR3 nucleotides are TGCGCCAGCAGCTTACAACAGGGGCGCTACTCCGAGCAGTACTTC. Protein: CASSLQQGRYSEQYF.

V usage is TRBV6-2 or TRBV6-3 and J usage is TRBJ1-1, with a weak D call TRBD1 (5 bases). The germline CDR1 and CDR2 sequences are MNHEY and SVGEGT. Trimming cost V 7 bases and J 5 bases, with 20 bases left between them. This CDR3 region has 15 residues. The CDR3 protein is CASKELGRGGTEAFF. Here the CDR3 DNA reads TGTGCCAGCAAAGAACTAGGACGGGGCGGGACTGAAGCTTTCTTT.

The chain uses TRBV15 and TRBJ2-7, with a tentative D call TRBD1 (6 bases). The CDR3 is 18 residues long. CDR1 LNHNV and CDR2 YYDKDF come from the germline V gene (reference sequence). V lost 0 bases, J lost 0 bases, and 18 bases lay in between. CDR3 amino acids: CATSRDSPDSEDSYEQYF. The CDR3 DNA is TGTGCCACCAGCAGAGATTCTCCGGACAGCGAAGACTCCTACGAGCAGTACTTC.

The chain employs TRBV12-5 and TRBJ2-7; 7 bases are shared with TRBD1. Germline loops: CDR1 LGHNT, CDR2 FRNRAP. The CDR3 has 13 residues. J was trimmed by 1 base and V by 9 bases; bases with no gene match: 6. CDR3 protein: CARLTQGSYEQYF. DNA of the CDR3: TGTGCTAGACTCACACAGGGGTCCTACGAGCAGTACTTC. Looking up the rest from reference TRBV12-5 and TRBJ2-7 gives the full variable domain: DARVTQTPRHKVTEMGQEVTMRCQPILGHNTVFWYRQTMMQGLELLAYFRNRAPLDDSGMPKDRFSAEMPDATLATLKIQPSEPRDSAVYFCARLTQGSYEQYFGPGTRLTVT.

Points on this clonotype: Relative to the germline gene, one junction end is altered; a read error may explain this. CDR3 residues: CATSRGGGQETRYF. As DNA, the CDR3 is TGTGCCACCAGCAGAGGCGGGGGGCAAGAGACCCGGTACTTC. V usage is TRBV15 and J usage is TRBJ2-5; 8 nucleotides match TRBD2. Germline values: CDR1 LNHNV, CDR2 YYDKDF (reference sequence). The CDR3 contains 14 residues.

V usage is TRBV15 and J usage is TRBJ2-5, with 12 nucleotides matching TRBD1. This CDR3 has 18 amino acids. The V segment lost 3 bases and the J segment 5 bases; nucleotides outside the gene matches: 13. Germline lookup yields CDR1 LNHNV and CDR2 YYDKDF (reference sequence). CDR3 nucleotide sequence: TGTGCCACCAGCAGCCCTGATCCGGGGACAGGGGGCTTGGAGACCCAGTACTTC. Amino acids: CATSSPDPGTGGLETQYF.

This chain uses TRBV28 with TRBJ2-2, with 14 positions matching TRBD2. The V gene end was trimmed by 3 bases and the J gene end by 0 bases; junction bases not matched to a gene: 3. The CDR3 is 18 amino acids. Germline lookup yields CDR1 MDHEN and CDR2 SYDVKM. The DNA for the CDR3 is TGTGCCAGCAGTTTCCTGACTAGCGGGGGGGCGAACACCGGGGAGCTGTTTTTT. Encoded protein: CASSFLTSGGANTGELFF.

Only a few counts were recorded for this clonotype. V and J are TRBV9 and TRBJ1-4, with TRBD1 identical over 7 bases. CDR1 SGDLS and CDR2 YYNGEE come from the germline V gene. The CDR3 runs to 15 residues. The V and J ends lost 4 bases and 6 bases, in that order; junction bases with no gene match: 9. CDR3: CASSLSGTAHEKLFF. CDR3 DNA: TGTGCCAGCAGCTTATCCGGGACAGCTCATGAAAAACTGTTTTTT.

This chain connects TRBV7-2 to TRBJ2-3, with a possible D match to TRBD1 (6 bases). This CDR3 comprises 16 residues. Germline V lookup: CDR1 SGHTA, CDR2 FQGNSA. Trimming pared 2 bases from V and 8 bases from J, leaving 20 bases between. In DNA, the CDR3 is TGTGCCAGCAGCTTAAGAGGCTTAGGGGGAAGGGGTACGCAGTATTTT. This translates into CASSLRGLGGRGTQYF.

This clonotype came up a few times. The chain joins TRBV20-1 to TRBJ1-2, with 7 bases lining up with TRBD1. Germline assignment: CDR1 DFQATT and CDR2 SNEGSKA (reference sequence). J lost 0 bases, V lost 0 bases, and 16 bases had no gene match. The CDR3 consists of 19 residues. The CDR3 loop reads CSARDEDQGGIETNYGYTF. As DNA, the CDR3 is TGCAGTGCTAGAGATGAGGACCAGGGGGGAATAGAGACTAACTATGGCTACACCTTC.